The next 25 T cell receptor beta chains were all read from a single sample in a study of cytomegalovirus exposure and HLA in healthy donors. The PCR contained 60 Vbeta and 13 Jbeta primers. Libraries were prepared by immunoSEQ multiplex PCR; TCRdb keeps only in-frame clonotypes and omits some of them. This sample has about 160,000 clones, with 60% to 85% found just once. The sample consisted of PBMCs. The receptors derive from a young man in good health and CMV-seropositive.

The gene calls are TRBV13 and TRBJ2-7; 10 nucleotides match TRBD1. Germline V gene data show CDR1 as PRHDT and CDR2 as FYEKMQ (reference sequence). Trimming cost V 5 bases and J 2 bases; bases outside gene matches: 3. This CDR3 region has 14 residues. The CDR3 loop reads CASSPGQGPYEQYF. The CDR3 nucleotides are TGTGCCAGCAGCCCGGGACAGGGGCCCTACGAGCAGTACTTC.

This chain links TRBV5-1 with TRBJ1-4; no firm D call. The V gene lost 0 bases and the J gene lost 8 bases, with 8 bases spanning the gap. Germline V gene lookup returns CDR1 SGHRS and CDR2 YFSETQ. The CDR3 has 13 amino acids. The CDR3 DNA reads TGCGCCAGCAGCTTGGCCCCGGAGGAAAAACTGTTTTTT. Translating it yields CASSLAPEEKLFF.

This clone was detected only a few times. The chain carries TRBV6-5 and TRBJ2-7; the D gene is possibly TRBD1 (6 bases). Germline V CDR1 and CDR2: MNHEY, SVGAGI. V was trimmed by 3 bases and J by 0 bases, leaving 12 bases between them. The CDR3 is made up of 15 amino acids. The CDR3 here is CASSYGGPPSYEQYF. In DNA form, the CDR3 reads TGTGCCAGCAGTTATGGGGGCCCGCCCTCCTACGAGCAGTACTTC.

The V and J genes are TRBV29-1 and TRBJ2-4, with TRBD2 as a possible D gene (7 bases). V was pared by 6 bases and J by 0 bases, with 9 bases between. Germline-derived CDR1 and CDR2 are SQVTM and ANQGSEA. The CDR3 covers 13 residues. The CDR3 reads CSVGGLAKNIQYF. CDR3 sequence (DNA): TGCAGCGTGGGGGGGCTAGCCAAAAACATTCAGTACTTC.

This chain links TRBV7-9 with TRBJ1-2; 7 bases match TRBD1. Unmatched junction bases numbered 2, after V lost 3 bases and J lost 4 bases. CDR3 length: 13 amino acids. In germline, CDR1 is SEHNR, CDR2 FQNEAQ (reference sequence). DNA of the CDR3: TGTGCCAGCAGCTTTTCAGGGGGCTATGGCTACACCTTC. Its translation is CASSFSGGYGYTF.

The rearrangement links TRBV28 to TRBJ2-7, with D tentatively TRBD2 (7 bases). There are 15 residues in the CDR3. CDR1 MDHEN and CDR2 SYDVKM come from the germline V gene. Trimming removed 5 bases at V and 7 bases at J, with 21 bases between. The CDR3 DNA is TGTGCCAGCAGTCTCCAGGGAGGGGGTTCGGTGGAGCAGTACTTC. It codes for CASSLQGGGSVEQYF.

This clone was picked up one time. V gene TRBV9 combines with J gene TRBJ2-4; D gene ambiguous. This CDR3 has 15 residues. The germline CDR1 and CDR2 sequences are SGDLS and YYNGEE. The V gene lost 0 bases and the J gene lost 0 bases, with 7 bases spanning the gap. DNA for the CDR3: TGTGCCAGCAGCGTAGGACGACTAGCCAAAAACATTCAGTACTTC. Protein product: CASSVGRLAKNIQYF.

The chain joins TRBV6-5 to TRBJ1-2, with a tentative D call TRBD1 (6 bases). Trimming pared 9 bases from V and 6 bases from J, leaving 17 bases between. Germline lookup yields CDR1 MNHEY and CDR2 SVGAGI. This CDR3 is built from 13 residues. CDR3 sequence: CASKETGYDGYTF. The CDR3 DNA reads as TGTGCCAGTAAAGAAACAGGGTATGATGGCTACACCTTC.

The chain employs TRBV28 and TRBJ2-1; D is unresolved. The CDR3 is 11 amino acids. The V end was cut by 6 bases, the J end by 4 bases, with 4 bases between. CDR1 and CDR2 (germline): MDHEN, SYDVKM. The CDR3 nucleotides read TGTGCCAGCAGGAGGTACAATGAGCAGTTCTTC. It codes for CASRRYNEQFF.

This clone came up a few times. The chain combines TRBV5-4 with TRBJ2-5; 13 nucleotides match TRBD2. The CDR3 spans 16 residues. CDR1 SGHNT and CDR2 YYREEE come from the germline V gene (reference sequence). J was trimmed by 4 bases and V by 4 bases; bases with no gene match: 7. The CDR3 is CASSTQLAGGRETQYF. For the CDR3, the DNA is TGTGCCAGCAGCACCCAACTAGCGGGGGGGCGAGAGACCCAGTACTTC.

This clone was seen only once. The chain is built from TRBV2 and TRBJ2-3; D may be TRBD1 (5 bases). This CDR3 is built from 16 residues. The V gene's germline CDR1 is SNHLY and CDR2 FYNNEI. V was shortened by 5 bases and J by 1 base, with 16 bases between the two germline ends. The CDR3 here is CASSTLTVSGTDTQYF. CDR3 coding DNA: TGTGCCAGCAGTACCCTGACAGTCAGCGGCACAGATACGCAGTATTTT.

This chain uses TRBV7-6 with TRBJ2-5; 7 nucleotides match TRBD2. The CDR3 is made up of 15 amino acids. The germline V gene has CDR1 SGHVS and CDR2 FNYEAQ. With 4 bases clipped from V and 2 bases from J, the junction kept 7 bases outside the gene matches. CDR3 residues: CASSWSGETQETQYF. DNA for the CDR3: TGTGCCAGCAGCTGGAGCGGGGAAACACAAGAGACCCAGTACTTC.

CDR3 sequence: CASSDPGQWGAFF. In DNA, the CDR3 is TGCGCCAGCAGTGACCCGGGACAGTGGGGGGCTTTCTTT. The rearrangement joins TRBV10-1 to TRBJ1-1; TRBD1 agrees at 7 bases. The CDR3 is made up of 13 amino acids. The junction had 9 bases not matched to a gene; V was cut back by 3 bases and J by 11 bases. CDR1 and CDR2 from the germline V gene are WNHNN and SYGVQD (reference sequence).

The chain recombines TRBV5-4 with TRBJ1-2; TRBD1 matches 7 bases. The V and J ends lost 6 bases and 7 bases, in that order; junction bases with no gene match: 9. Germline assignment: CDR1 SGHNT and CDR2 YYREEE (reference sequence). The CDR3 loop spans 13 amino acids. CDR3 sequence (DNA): TGTGCCAGCACCTCCGGGACAGTCTCTGGCTACACCTTC. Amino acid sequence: CASTSGTVSGYTF. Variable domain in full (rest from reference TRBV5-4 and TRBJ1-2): ETGVTQSPTHLIKTRGQQVTLRCSSQSGHNTVSWYQQALGQGPQFIFQYYREEENGRGNFPPRFSGLQFPNYSSELNVNALELDDSALYLCASTSGTVSGYTFGSGTRLTVV.

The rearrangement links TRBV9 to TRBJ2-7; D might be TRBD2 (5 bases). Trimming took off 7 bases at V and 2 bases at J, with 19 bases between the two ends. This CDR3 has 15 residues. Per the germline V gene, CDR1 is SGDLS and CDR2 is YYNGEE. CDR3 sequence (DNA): TGTGCCAGCGTAGCAGAGGGTCGGGATCCCTACGAGCAGTACTTC. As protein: CASVAEGRDPYEQYF.

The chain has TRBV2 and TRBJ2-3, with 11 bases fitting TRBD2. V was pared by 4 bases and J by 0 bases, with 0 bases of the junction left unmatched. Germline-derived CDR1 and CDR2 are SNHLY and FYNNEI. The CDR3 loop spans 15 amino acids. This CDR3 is CASSGTSGSTDTQYF. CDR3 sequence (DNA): TGTGCCAGCAGTGGGACTAGCGGGAGCACAGATACGCAGTATTTT. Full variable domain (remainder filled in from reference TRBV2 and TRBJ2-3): EPEVTQTPSHQVTQMGQEVILRCVPISNHLYFYWYRQILGQKVEFLVSFYNNEISEKSEIFDDQFSVERPDGSNFTLKIRSTKLEDSAMYFCASSGTSGSTDTQYFGPGTRLTVL.

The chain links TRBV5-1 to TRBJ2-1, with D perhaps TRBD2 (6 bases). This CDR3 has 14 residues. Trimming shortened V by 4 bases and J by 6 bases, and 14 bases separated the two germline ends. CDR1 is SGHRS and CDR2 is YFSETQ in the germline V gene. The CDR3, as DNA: TGCGCCAGCAGCCTCGGGACTTCATTCAATGAGCAGTTCTTC. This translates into CASSLGTSFNEQFF.

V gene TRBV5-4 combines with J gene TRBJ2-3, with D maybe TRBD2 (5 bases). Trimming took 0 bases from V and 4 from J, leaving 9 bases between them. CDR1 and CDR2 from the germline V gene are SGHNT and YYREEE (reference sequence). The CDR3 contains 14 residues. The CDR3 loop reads CASSLAGLADTQYF. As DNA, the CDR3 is TGTGCCAGCAGCTTGGCGGGGTTGGCAGATACGCAGTATTTT.

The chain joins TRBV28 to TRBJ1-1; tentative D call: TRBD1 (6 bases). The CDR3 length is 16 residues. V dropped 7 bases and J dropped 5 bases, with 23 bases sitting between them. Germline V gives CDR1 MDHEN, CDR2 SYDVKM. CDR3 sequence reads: CASTPGGTSQGTEAFF. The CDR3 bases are TGTGCCAGCACCCCCGGGGGGACTTCCCAGGGGACTGAAGCTTTCTTT.

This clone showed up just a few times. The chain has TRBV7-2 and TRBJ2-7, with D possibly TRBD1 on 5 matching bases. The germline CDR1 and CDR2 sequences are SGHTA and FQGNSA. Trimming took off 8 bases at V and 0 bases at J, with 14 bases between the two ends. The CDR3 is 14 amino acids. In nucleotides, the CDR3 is TGTGCCAGCCTTGGGGCCGAGAGCTCCTACGAGCAGTACTTC. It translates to CASLGAESSYEQYF. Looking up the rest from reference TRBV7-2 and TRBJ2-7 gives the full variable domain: GAGVSQSPSNKVTEKGKDVELRCDPISGHTALYWYRQSLGQGLEFLIYFQGNSAPDKSGLPSDRFSAERTGGSVSTLTIQRTQQEDSAVYLCASLGAESSYEQYFGPGTRLTVT.

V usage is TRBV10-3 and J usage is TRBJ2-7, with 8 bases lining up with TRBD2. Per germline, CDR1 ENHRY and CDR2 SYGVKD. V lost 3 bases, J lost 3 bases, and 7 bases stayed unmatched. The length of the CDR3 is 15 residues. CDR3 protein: CAISDAGTRVYEQYF. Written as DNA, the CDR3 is TGTGCCATCAGTGATGCCGGGACTAGGGTCTACGAGCAGTACTTC.

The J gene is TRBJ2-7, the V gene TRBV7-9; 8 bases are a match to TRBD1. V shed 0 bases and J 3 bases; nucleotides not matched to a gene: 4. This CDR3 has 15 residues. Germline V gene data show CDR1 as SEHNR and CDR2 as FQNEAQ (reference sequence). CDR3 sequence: CASSLAAGGVYEQYF. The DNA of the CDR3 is TGTGCCAGCAGCTTAGCGGCAGGGGGCGTCTACGAGCAGTACTTC.

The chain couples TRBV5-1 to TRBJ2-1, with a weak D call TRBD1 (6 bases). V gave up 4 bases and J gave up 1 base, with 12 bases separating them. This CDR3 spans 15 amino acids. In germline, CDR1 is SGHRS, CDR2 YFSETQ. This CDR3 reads CASSPGTPSYNEQFF. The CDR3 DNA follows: TGCGCCAGCAGCCCCGGGACACCTTCCTACAATGAGCAGTTCTTC.

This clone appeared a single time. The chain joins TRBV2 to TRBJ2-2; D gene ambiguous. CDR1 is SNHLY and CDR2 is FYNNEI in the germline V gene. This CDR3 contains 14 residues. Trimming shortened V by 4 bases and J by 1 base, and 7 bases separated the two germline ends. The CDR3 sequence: CASSVPRNTGELFF. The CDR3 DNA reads TGTGCCAGCAGTGTACCGAGGAACACCGGGGAGCTGTTTTTT.

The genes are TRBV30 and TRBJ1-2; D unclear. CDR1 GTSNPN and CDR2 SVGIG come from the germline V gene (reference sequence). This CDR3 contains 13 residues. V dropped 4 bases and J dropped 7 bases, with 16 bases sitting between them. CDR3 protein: CAWIPGPGSGYTF. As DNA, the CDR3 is TGTGCCTGGATTCCAGGCCCCGGCTCTGGCTACACCTTC. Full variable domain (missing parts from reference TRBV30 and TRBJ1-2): SQTIHQWPATLVQPVGSPLSLECTVEGTSNPNLYWYRQAAGRGLQLLFYSVGIGQISSEVPQNLSASRPQDRQFILSSKKLLLSDSGFYLCAWIPGPGSGYTFGSGTRLTVV.